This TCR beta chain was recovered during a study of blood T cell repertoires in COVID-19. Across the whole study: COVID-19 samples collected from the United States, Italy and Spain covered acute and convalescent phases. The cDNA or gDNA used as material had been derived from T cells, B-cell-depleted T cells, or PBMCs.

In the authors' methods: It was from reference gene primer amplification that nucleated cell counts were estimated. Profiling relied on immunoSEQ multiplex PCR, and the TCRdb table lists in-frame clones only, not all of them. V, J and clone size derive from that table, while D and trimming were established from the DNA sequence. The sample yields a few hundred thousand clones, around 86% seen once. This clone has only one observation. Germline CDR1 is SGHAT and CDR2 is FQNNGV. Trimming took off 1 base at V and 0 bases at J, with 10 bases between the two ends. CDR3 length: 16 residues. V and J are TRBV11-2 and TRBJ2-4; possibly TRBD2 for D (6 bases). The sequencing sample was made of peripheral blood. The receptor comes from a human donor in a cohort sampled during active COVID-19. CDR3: CASSLGGGLAKNIQYF. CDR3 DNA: TGTGCCAGCAGCTTAGGTGGAGGGTTAGCCAAAAACATTCAGTACTTC.